The text below deals with one TCR beta chain. What it recognizes is unknown. A second PCR of roughly 7 to 11 cycles used a sample-barcoded 5' primer and a J-beta primer mix. TCRdb re-called the 5' RACE reads through MiXCR, storing one row per CDR3 protein. The data show roughly 800,000 distinct CDR3 sequences, roughly 60% seen once. This entry is derived from a study of blood T cells in healthy people across ages. Study in general: T cells yielded about one barcoded beta molecule per two cells through template switching. Findings and limits, study-wide: Older age went with lower TCR beta diversity per million T cells, in a roughly linear way. Fewer expanded clones and more diversity marked long-lived versus aged donors.

V lost 7 bases, J lost 9 bases, and 12 bases stayed unmatched. The CDR3 loop spans 15 amino acids. The germline V gene encodes CDR1 MDHEN and CDR2 SYDVKM. Sample donors were healthy Caucasian individuals that came from Russia, aged about 6 to 100. The chain recombines TRBV28 with TRBJ2-1; 10 bases map to TRBD2. The receptor was isolated from a man younger than 40 in good health. Sequenced material: blood. CDR3 protein: CASMLESGRATEQFF. CDR3 nucleotides: TGTGCCAGCATGCTCGAGAGCGGGAGGGCCACTGAGCAGTTCTTC.